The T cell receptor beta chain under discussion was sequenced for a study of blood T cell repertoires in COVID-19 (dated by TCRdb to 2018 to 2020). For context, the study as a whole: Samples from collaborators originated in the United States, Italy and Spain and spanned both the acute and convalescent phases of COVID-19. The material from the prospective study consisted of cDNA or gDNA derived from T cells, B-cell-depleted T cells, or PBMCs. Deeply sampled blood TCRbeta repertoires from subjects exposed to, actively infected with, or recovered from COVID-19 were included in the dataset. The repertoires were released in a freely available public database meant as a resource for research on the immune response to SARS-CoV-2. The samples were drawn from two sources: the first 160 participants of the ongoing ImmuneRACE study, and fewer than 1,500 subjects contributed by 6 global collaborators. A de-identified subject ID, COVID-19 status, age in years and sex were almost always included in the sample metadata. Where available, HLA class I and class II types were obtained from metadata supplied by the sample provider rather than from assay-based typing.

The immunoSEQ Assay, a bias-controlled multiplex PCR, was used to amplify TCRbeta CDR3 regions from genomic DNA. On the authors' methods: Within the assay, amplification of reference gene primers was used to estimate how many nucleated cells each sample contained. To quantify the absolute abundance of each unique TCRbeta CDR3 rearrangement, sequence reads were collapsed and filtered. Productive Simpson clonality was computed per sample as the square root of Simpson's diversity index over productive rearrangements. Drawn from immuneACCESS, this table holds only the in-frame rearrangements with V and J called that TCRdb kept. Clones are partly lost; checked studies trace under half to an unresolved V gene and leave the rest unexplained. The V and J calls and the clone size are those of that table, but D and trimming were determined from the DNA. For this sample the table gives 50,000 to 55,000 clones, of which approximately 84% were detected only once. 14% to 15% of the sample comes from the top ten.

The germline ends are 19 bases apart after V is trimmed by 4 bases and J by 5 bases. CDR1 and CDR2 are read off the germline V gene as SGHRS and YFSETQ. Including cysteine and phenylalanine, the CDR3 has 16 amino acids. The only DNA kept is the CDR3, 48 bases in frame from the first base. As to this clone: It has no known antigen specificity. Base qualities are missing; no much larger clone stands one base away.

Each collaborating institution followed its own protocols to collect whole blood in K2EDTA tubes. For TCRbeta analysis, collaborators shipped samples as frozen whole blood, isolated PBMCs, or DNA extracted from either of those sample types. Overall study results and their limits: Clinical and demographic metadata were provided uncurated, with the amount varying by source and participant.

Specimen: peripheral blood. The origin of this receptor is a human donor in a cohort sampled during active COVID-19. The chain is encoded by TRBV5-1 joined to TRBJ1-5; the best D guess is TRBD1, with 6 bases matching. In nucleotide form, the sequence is TGCGCCAGCAGCCTAGGATTCGGGGGGCCTCATCAGCCCCAGCATTTT. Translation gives CASSLGFGGPHQPQHF.